One and the same sample provided the 22 T cell receptor beta chains below, sequenced in a study of siplizumab effects on memory and regulatory T cells. Sequencing used immunoSEQ multiplex PCR; TCRdb keeps in-frame clones, though not all of them. This sample has roughly 75,000 clones; roughly 93% occur once, and the top ten carry about 5%. The sample taken for sequencing was CD8+ T cells sorted from blood. The receptors stem from a human donor in good health.

The chain employs TRBV5-5 and TRBJ1-4; 12 nucleotides align to TRBD1. With 0 bases clipped from V and 8 bases from J, the junction kept 2 bases outside the gene matches. CDR1 and CDR2 from the germline V gene are SGHKS and YYEKEE (reference sequence). The CDR3 sequence is 15 residues long. CDR3: CASSLAGQGAEKLFF. DNA of the CDR3: TGTGCCAGCAGCTTGGCGGGACAGGGGGCCGAAAAACTGTTTTTT.

V usage is TRBV14 and J usage is TRBJ2-3; D tentatively fits TRBD1 or TRBD2 (6 bases each). The V and J ends lost 0 bases and 5 bases respectively, with 18 bases between them. The CDR3 extends over 17 amino acids. Germline assignment: CDR1 SGHDN and CDR2 FVKESK. The CDR3 DNA follows: TGTGCCAGCAGCCAAGAAAAGGAGGGGGGTTTTAGAGATACGCAGTATTTT. Amino acids: CASSQEKEGGFRDTQYF.

The rearrangement joins TRBV4-3 to TRBJ2-7, with D perhaps TRBD1 (5 bases). Germline lookup yields CDR1 LGHNA and CDR2 YSLEER. The CDR3 loop spans 14 amino acids. The V end lost 4 bases, the J end lost 5 bases, and 15 bases lay between the germline ends. CDR3 nucleotide sequence: TGCGCCAGCAGCCCCCGTCAGGGTTTGGACGAGCAGTACTTC. It yields the protein CASSPRQGLDEQYF.

The chain recombines TRBV7-9 with TRBJ2-1; D remains unclear. The CDR3 has 11 amino acids. V gave up 4 bases and J gave up 9 bases, with 7 bases separating them. The germline CDR1 and CDR2 sequences are SEHNR and FQNEAQ (reference sequence). CDR3 nucleotide sequence: TGTGCCAGCAGCTCGTCGGGTGAGCAGTTCTTC. Translation gives CASSSSGEQFF. The complete variable domain, with remaining parts taken from reference TRBV7-9 and TRBJ2-1, reads DTGVSQNPRHKITKRGQNVTFRCDPISEHNRLYWYRQTLGQGPEFLTYFQNEAQLEKSRLLSDRFSAERPKGSFSTLEIQRTEQGDSAMYLCASSSSGEQFFGPGTRLTVL.

The genes are TRBV4-2 and TRBJ2-7, with 10 positions matching TRBD2. Germline V gives CDR1 LGHNA, CDR2 YNFKEQ. V shed 0 bases, J shed 0 bases, and the junction held 8 bases outside the gene matches. The CDR3 spans 18 residues. CDR3 DNA: TGTGCCAGCAGCCAAGACGCCCAACTAGCGGGGAGCTCCTACGAGCAGTACTTC. Its translation: CASSQDAQLAGSSYEQYF.

Written as DNA, the CDR3 is TGTGCCAGCAGCGTTTCGAGGGACTTGATCACAGATACGCAGTATTTT. Translated: CASSVSRDLITDTQYF. The chain combines TRBV9 with TRBJ2-3; D might be TRBD2 (6 bases). This CDR3 contains 16 residues. CDR1 is SGDLS, CDR2 YYNGEE, per germline. Deletions cut 2 bases from V and 2 bases from J, with 15 bases between. Drawing the rest from reference TRBV9 and TRBJ2-3, the complete variable domain is DSGVTQTPKHLITATGQRVTLRCSPRSGDLSVYWYQQSLDQGLQFLIQYYNGEERAKGNILERFSAQQFPDLHSELNLSSLELGDSALYFCASSVSRDLITDTQYFGPGTRLTVL.

J is TRBJ2-3 and V is TRBV6-1; D is uncertain. The CDR3 covers 10 residues. Germline CDR1 MNHNS, CDR2 SASEGT. With 8 bases removed from V and 5 bases from J, the gap between germline ends came to 5 bases. The CDR3: CASLGDTQYF. CDR3 in DNA: TGTGCCAGCTTAGGAGATACGCAGTATTTT.

V is TRBV11-2 and J is TRBJ1-4; no clear D gene. CDR3 size: 15 residues. In germline, CDR1 is SGHAT, CDR2 FQNNGV. Trimming shortened V by 2 bases and J by 2 bases, and 9 bases separated the two germline ends. As DNA, the CDR3 is TGTGCCAGCAGCTTATACGCAGCGACTAATGAAAAACTGTTTTTT. Translation gives CASSLYAATNEKLFF.

V gene TRBV5-4 combines with J gene TRBJ2-1; 8 positions agree with TRBD1. CDR1 is SGHNT, CDR2 YYREEE, per germline (reference sequence). V gave up 1 base and J gave up 9 bases; unmatched junction bases: 3. CDR3 length: 13 amino acids. The CDR3 DNA sequence: TGTGCCAGCAGCTTGCAGGGGGCCGGTGAGCAGTTCTTC. Residues: CASSLQGAGEQFF. The full variable domain, in which reference TRBV5-4 and TRBJ2-1 provide the parts outside the CDR3, is ETGVTQSPTHLIKTRGQQVTLRCSSQSGHNTVSWYQQALGQGPQFIFQYYREEENGRGNFPPRFSGLQFPNYSSELNVNALELDDSALYLCASSLQGAGEQFFGPGTRLTVL.

This clone was observed a single time. This chain joins TRBV9 and TRBJ2-7; no definite D call. CDR3 length: 13 residues. CDR1 and CDR2 (germline): SGDLS, YYNGEE. The V and J ends lost 1 base and 1 base respectively, with 6 bases between them. The CDR3 reads CASSVSVSYEQYF. In nucleotides, the CDR3 is TGTGCCAGCAGCGTAAGTGTATCCTACGAGCAGTACTTC.

The rearrangement links TRBV19 to TRBJ2-7, with TRBD1 matching over 10 bases. V lost 1 base to trimming and J lost 4 bases; unmatched junction nucleotides: 4. The CDR3 length is 15 residues. CDR1 and CDR2 from the germline V gene are LNHDA and SQIVND (reference sequence). The CDR3 DNA follows: TGTGCCAGTAGTATAGCCGGGACAGGGGAGTACGAGCAGTACTTC. Translation gives CASSIAGTGEYEQYF.

CDR3 bases: TGTGCCAGCAGACTATCCCTGGGTGGGAACACTGAAGCTTTCTTT. It specifies CASRLSLGGNTEAFF. The rearrangement links TRBV7-9 to TRBJ1-1; D is undetermined. The CDR3 consists of 15 residues. In germline, CDR1 is SEHNR, CDR2 FQNEAQ (reference sequence). The V end lost 6 bases, the J end lost 1 base, and 15 bases lay between the germline ends.

This CDR3 is CASSQSGGAVGETQYF. The CDR3, as DNA: TGCGCCAGCAGCCAGAGCGGGGGGGCGGTTGGGGAGACCCAGTACTTC. The chain recombines TRBV4-1 with TRBJ2-5; 10 nucleotides agree with TRBD2. The junction had 9 bases not matched to a gene; V was cut back by 3 bases and J by 5 bases. The CDR3 runs to 16 residues. Germline V CDR1 and CDR2: MGHRA, YSYEKL.

V is TRBV2 and J is TRBJ2-1; perhaps TRBD2 as D (6 bases). This CDR3 region has 16 residues. The V gene's germline CDR1 is SNHLY and CDR2 FYNNEI. V was clipped by 4 bases and J by 8 bases, with 21 bases between them. Here the CDR3 DNA reads TGTGCCAGCAGTGTCGGGGCGCGGGGAGGATGGGATGAGCAGTTCTTC. Translating gives CASSVGARGGWDEQFF.

The V call is TRBV6-4, the J call TRBJ2-3; TRBD2 matches 13 bases. The V gene end was trimmed by 3 bases and the J gene end by 11 bases; junction bases not matched to a gene: 11. This CDR3 region has 16 residues. Germline values: CDR1 MRHNA, CDR2 SNTAGT. As DNA, the CDR3 is TGTGCCAGCAGTGATGGGGCGGGGACTAGCGGGGCTGGGCAGTATTTT. This encodes CASSDGAGTSGAGQYF.

This clone has only a few counts. The chain links TRBV7-3 to TRBJ2-2; 9 nucleotides align to TRBD1. Unmatched junction bases numbered 6, after V lost 5 bases and J lost 5 bases. CDR1 and CDR2 from the germline V gene are SGHTA and FQGTGA. The CDR3 runs 15 residues. The CDR3 DNA sequence: TGTGCCAGCAGCCGTACAGGGGGCCCAACCGGGGAGCTGTTTTTT. Its protein is CASSRTGGPTGELFF.

The chain combines TRBV4-2 with TRBJ2-7; 10 positions agree with TRBD2. The germline CDR1 and CDR2 sequences are LGHNA and YNFKEQ. V dropped 0 bases and J dropped 2; count of bases not matched to a gene: 4. This CDR3 has 16 residues. CDR3 sequence reads: CASSQEAGGVTYEQYF. CDR3 nucleotides: TGTGCCAGCAGCCAAGAAGCGGGGGGGGTTACCTACGAGCAGTACTTC.

The chain has TRBV7-6 and TRBJ1-6; 12 bases fit TRBD1. Germline trimming cut 5 bases from V and 10 bases from J; bases unmatched to any gene: 12. Germline CDR1 SGHVS, CDR2 FNYEAQ. The CDR3 loop spans 17 amino acids. CDR3 region: CASSLSPGTGGGSPLHF. DNA of the CDR3: TGTGCCAGCAGCCTTTCGCCGGGGACAGGGGGCGGCTCACCCCTCCACTTT.

The rearrangement joins TRBV5-6 to TRBJ2-1; possibly TRBD2 for D (7 bases). The CDR3 sequence is 14 residues long. Trimming stripped 7 bases from V and 4 bases from J, with 15 bases between. Germline V gene data show CDR1 as SGHDT and CDR2 as YYEEEE. Here the CDR3 reads CASGAGASYNEQFF. The CDR3 coding sequence is TGTGCCAGCGGGGCGGGGGCTAGTTACAATGAGCAGTTCTTC.

This chain uses TRBV19 with TRBJ1-5, with 8 bases identical to TRBD1. CDR3 length equals 15 residues. Germline CDR1 LNHDA, CDR2 SQIVND (reference sequence). V shed 5 bases, J shed 4 bases, and the junction held 7 bases outside the gene matches. In DNA form, the CDR3 reads TGTGCCAGTAGTGGAAGGACAGGGCTAAATCAGCCCCAGCATTTT. This sequence encodes CASSGRTGLNQPQHF.

This clone is a singleton in its sample. V and J are TRBV28 and TRBJ1-6, with D possibly matching TRBD1 (6 bases). V lost 3 bases, J lost 5 bases, and 20 bases lay in between. CDR1 and CDR2 (germline): MDHEN, SYDVKM. This CDR3 has 18 amino acids. The CDR3 reads CASSFPGEQGVDNSPLHF. The CDR3, as DNA: TGTGCCAGCAGTTTTCCGGGAGAACAGGGAGTGGATAATTCACCCCTCCACTTT.

V gene TRBV29-1 combines with J gene TRBJ1-2; D is uncertain. The CDR3 loop spans 12 amino acids. CDR1 and CDR2 from the germline V gene are SQVTM and ANQGSEA. Trimming removed 4 bases at V and 3 bases at J, with 9 bases between. CDR3 coding DNA: TGCAGCGTTGTTGGTGGTTACTATGGCTACACCTTC. Protein: CSVVGGYYGYTF.